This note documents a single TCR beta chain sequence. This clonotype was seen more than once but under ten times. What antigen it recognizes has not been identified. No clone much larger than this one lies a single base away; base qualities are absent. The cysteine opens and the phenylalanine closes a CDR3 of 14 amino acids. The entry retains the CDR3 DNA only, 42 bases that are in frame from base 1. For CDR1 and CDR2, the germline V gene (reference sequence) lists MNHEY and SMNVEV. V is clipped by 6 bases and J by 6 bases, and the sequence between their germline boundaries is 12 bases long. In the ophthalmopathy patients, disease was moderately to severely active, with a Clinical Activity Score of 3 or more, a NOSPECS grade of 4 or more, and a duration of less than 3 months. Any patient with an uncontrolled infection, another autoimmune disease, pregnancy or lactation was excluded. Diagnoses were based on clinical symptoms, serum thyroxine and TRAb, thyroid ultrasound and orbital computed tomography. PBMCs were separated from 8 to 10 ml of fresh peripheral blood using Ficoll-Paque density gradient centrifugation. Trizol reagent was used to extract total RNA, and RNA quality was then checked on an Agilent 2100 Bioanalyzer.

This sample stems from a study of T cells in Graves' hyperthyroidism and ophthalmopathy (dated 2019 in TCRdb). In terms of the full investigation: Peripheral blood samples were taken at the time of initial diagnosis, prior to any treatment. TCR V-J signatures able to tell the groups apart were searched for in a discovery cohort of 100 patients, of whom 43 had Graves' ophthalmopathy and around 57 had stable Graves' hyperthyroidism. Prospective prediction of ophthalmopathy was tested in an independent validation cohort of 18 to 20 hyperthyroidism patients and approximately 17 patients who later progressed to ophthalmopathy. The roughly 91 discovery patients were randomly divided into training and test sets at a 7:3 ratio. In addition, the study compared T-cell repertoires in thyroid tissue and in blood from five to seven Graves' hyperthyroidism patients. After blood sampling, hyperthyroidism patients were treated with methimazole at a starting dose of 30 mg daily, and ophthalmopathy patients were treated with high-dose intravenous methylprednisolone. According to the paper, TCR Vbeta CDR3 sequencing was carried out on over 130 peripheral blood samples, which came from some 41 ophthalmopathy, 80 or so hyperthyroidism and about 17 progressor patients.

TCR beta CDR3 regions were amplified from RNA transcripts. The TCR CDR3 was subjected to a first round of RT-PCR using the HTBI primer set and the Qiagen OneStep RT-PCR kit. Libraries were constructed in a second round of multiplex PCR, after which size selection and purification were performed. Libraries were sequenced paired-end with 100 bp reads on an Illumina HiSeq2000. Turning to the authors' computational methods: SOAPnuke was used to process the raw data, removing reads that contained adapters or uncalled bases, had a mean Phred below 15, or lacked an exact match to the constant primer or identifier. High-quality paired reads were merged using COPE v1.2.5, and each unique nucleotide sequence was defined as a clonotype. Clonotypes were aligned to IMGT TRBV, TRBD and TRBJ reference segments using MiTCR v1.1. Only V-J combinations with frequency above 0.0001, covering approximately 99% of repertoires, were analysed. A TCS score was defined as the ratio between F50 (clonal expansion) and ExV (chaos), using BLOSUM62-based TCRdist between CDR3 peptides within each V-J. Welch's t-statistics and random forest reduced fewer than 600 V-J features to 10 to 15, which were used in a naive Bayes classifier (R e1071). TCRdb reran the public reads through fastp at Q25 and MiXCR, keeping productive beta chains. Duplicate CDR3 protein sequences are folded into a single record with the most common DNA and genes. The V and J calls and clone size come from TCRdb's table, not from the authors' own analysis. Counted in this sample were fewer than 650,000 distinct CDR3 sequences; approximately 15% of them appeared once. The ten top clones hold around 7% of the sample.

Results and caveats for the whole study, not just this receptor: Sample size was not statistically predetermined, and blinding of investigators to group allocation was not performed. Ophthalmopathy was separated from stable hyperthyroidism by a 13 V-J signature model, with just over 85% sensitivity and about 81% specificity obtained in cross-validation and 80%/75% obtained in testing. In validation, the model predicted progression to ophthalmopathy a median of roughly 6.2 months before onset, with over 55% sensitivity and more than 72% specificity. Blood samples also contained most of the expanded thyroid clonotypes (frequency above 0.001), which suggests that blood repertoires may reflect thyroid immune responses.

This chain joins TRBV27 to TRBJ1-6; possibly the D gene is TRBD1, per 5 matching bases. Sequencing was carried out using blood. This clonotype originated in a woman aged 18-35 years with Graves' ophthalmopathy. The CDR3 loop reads CASRRTGGNSPLHF. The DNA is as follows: TGTGCCAGCAGACGAACAGGTGGTAATTCACCCCTCCACTTT.